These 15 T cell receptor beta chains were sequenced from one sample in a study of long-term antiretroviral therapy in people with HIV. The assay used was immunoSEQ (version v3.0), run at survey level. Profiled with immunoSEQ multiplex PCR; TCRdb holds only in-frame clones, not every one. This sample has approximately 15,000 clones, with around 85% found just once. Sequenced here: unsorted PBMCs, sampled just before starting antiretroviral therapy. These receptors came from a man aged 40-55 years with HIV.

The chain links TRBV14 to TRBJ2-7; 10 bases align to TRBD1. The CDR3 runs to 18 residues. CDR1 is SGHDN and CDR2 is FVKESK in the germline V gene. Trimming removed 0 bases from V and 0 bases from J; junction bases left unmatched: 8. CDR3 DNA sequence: TGTGCCAGCAGCCAAGATAGGGTGACAGGGGGCAGCTCCTACGAGCAGTACTTC. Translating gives CASSQDRVTGGSSYEQYF.

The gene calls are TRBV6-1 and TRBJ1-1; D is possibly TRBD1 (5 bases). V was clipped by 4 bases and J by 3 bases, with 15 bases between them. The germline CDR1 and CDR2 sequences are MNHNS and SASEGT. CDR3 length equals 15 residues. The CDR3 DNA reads TGTGCCAGCAGTGTTTTCAGGGTCGGGGACACTGAAGCTTTCTTT. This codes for CASSVFRVGDTEAFF.

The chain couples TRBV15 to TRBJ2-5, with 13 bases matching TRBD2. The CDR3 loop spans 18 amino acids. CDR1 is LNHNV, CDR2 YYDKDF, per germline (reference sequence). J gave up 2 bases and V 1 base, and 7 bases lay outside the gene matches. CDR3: CATSRGRLAGGRQETQYF. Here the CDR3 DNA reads TGTGCCACCAGCAGAGGGAGACTAGCGGGAGGAAGGCAAGAGACCCAGTACTTC. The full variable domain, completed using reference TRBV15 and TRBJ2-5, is DAMVIQNPRYQVTQFGKPVTLSCSQTLNHNVMYWYQQKSSQAPKLLFHYYDKDFNNEADTPDNFQSRRPNTSFCFLDIRSPGLGDTAMYLCATSRGRLAGGRQETQYFGPGTRLLVL.

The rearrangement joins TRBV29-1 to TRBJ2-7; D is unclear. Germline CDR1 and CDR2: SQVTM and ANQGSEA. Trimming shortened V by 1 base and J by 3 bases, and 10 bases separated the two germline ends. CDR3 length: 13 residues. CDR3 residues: CSVEVETHYEQYF. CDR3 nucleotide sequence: TGCAGCGTTGAAGTTGAGACACACTACGAGCAGTACTTC.

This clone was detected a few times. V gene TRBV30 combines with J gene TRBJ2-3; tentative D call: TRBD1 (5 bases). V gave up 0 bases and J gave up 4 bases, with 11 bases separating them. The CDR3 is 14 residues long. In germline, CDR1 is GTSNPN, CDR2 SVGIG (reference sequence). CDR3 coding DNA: TGTGCCTGGAGTGTAGAGCAGGGTGCAGATACGCAGTATTTT. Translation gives CAWSVEQGADTQYF.

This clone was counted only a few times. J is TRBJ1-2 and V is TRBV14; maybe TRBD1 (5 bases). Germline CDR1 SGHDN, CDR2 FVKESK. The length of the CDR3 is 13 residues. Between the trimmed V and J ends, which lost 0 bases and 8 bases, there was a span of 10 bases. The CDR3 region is CASSQDRGVGYTF. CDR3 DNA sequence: TGTGCCAGCAGCCAAGATAGGGGTGTAGGCTACACCTTC.

The CDR3 bases are TGTGCCAGCAGTGAAGGGGTGGGGGTCGGGGGAACTAACTATGGCTACACCTTC. Translation gives CASSEGVGVGGTNYGYTF. This chain connects TRBV2 to TRBJ1-2, with a possible D match to TRBD1 (5 bases). Trimming stripped 1 base from V and 0 bases from J, with 18 bases between. CDR3 size: 18 residues. CDR1 is SNHLY and CDR2 is FYNNEI in the germline V gene.

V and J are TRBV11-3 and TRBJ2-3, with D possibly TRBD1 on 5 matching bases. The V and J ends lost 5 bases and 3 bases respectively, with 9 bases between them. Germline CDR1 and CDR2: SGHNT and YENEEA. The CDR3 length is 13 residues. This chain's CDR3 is CASSDRTTDTQYF. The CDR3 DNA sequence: TGTGCCAGCAGCGACAGAACTACAGATACGCAGTATTTT. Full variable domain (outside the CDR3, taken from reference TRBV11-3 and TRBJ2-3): EAGVVQSPRYKIIEKKQPVAFWCNPISGHNTLYWYLQNLGQGPELLIRYENEEAVDDSQLPKDRFSAERLKGVDSTLKIQPAELGDSAVYLCASSDRTTDTQYFGPGTRLTVL.

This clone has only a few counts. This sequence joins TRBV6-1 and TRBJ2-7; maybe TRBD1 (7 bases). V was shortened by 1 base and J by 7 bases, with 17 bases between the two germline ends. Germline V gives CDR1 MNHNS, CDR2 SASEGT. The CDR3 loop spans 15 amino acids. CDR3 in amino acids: CASSEEAARGREQYF. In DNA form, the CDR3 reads TGTGCCAGCAGTGAAGAGGCCGCCAGGGGGAGGGAGCAGTACTTC.

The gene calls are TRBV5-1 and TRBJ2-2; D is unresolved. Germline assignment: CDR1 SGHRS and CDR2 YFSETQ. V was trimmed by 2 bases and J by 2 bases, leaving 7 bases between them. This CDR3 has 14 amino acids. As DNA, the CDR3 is TGCGCCAGCAGCTTAACGGCCAACACCGGGGAGCTGTTTTTT. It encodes CASSLTANTGELFF.

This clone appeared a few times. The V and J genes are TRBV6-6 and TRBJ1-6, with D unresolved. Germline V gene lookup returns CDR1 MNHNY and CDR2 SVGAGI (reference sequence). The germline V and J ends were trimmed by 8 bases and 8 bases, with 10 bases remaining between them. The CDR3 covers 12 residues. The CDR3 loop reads CASRRGDSPLHF. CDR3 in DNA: TGTGCCAGCCGGCGAGGAGATTCACCCCTCCACTTT.

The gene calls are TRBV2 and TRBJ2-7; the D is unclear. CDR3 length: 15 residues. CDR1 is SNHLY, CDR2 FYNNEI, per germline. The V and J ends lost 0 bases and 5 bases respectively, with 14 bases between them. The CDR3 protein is CASSEAHSGFDEQYF. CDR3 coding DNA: TGTGCCAGCAGTGAAGCCCATTCAGGCTTCGACGAGCAGTACTTC.

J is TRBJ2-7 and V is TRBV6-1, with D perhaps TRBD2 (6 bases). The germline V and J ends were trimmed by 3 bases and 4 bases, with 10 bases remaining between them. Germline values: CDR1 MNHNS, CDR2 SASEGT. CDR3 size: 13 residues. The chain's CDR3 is CASSDGGGYEQYF. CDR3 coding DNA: TGTGCCAGCAGTGACGGTGGAGGGTACGAGCAGTACTTC.

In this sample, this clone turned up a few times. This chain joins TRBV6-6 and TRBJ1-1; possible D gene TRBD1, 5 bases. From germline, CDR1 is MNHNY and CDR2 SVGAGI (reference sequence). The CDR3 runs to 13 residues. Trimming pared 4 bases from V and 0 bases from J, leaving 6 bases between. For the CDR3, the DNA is TGTGCCAGCAGTTGGGACCTGAACACTGAAGCTTTCTTT. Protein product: CASSWDLNTEAFF.

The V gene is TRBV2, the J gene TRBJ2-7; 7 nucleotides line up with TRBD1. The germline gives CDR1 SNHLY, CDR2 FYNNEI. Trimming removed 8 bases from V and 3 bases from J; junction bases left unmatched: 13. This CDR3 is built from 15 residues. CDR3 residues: CASGYDREHVYEQYF. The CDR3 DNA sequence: TGTGCCAGCGGGTACGACAGGGAACATGTCTACGAGCAGTACTTC.